This is a list of T cell receptor beta chains from one sample in a study of T cells expressing NK-cell markers. One entry per CDR3 protein, without DNA, is what TCRdb gives after re-calling the 5' RACE reads. The sample table sets out about 390,000 distinct CDR3 sequences. Sequencing was performed on blood T cells: a sorted CD56 or NKG2C T cell subset, CD4+ or CD8+ T cells, or bulk PBMC T cells (not recorded which). The receptors shown here come from a woman aged 45 to 65 in good health. Each CDR3 is given with its conserved first and last residue.

cdr3_aa: CASSQQSYNSPLHF
v_call: TRBV14
j_call: TRBJ1-6

cdr3_aa: CASSFSAANTEAFF
v_call: TRBV12-3/TRBV12-4
j_call: TRBJ1-1

cdr3_aa: CASSFGLAGAETQYF
v_call: TRBV12-3/TRBV12-4
j_call: TRBJ2-5

cdr3_aa: CASSPTYYEETQYF
v_call: TRBV5-1
j_call: TRBJ2-5

cdr3_aa: CASGQGDGYTF
v_call: TRBV2
j_call: TRBJ1-2

cdr3_aa: CASSLSGWLNNQPQHF
v_call: TRBV27
j_call: TRBJ1-5

cdr3_aa: CSARAPTGYSNQPQHF
v_call: TRBV20-1
j_call: TRBJ1-5

cdr3_aa: CSVQVFASGSSGANVLTF
v_call: TRBV29-1
j_call: TRBJ2-6

cdr3_aa: CASSYTVLQPQHF
v_call: TRBV6-5
j_call: TRBJ1-5

cdr3_aa: CASSLKQGANTGELFF
v_call: TRBV12-3/TRBV12-4
j_call: TRBJ2-2

cdr3_aa: CSASSGSREYF
v_call: TRBV20-1
j_call: TRBJ2-7

cdr3_aa: CASSYSASGSRYEQYF
v_call: TRBV6-2/TRBV6-3
j_call: TRBJ2-7

cdr3_aa: CASSPTSSGANYGYTF
v_call: TRBV18
j_call: TRBJ1-2

cdr3_aa: CSVARTSGTVGQFF
v_call: TRBV29-1
j_call: TRBJ2-1

cdr3_aa: CASSLADRGRVFSVGNEQFF
v_call: TRBV5-1
j_call: TRBJ2-1